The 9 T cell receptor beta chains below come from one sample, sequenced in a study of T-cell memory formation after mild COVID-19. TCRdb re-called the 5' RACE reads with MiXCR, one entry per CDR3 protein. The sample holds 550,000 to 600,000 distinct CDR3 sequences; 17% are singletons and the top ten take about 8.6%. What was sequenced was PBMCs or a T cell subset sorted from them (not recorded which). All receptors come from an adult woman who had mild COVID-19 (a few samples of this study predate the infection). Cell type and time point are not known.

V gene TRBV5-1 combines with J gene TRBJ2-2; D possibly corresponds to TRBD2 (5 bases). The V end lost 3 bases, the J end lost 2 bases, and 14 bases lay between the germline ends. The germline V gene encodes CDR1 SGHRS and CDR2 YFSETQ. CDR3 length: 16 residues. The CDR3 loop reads CASSSTGSRNTGELFF. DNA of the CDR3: TGCGCCAGCAGCTCTACGGGGTCACGTAACACCGGGGAGCTGTTTTTT.

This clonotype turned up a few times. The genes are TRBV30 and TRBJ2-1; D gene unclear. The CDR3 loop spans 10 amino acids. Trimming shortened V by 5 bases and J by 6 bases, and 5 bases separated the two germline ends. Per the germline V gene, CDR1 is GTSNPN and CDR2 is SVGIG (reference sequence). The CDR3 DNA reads TGTGCCTGGGGGCGCAATGAGCAGTTCTTC. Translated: CAWGRNEQFF.

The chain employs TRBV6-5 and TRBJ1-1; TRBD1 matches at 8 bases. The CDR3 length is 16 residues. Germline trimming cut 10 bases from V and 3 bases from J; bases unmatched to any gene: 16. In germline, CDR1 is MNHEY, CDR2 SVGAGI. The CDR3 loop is CATRRTGSGWDTEAFF. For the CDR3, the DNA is TGTGCCACCCGAAGGACAGGGTCTGGTTGGGACACTGAAGCTTTCTTT.

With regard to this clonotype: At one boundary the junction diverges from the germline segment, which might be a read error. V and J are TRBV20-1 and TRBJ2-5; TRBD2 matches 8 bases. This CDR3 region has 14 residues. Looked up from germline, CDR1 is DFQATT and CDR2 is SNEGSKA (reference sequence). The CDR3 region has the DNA TGCAGTGCGAGAGCTAGCGGGTACCAAGAGACCCAGTACTTC. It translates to CSARASGYQETQYF.

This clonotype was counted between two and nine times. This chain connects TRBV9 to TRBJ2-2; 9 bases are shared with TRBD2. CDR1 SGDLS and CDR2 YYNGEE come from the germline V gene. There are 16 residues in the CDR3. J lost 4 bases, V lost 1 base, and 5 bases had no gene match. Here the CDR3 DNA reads TGTGCCAGCAGCGTAAGCGGGAGGCGCAGCACCGGGGAGCTGTTTTTT. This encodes CASSVSGRRSTGELFF.

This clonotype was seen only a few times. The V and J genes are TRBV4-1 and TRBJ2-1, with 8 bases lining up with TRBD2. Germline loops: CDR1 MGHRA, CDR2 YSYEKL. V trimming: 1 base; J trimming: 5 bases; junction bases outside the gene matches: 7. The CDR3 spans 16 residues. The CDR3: CASSQGRGGRNNEQFF. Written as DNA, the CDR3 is TGCGCCAGCAGCCAAGGACGGGGGGGCCGAAACAATGAGCAGTTCTTC.

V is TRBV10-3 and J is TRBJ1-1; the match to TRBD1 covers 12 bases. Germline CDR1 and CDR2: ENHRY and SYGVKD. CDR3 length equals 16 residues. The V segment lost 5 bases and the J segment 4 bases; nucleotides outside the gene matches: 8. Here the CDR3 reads CAISSGTGGGSTEAFF. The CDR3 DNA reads TGTGCCATCAGTTCCGGGACAGGGGGCGGGAGCACTGAAGCTTTCTTT.

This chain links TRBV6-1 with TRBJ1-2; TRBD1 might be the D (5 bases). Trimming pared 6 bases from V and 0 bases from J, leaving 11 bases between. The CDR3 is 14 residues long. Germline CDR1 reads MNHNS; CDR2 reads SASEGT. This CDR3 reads CASSHETANYGYTF. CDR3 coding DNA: TGTGCCAGCAGCCACGAGACAGCTAACTATGGCTACACCTTC.

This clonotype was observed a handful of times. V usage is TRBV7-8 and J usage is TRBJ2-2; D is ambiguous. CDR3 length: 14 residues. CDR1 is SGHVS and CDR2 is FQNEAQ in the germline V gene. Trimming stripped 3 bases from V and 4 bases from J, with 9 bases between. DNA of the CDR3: TGTGCCAGCAGCTTCGGCAGATTCACCGGGGAGCTGTTTTTT. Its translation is CASSFGRFTGELFF.